Described below is a single TCR beta chain sequence and its context. These data belong to a study of blood T cell repertoires in COVID-19. On the study more broadly: The United States, Italy and Spain provided the acute and convalescent COVID-19 samples. Nucleic acid was either cDNA or gDNA, and it came from T cells, B-cell-depleted T cells, or PBMCs.

Original processing notes: Estimation of nucleated cell counts relied on the amplification of reference gene primers. Clones were read by immunoSEQ multiplex PCR, and TCRdb kept only the in-frame ones, dropping some. The DNA was the basis for D and trimming; V, J and clone size are from that table. Seen here are 97,000 or so clones, approximately 84% observed once, and the top ten hold more than 9%. This clonotype was obtained from a man aged 40-49 years with active or convalescent COVID-19. Sequences were obtained from peripheral blood.

For the CDR3, the DNA is TGTGCCAGCAGCTTAGCGCAAGTACAGTCTGGTCGGGGCTACACCTTC. Protein sequence: CASSLAQVQSGRGYTF. The chain recombines TRBV7-9 with TRBJ1-2, with D uncertain. V was trimmed by 0 bases and J by 8 bases, leaving 19 bases between them. The CDR3 loop spans 16 amino acids. Looked up from germline, CDR1 is SEHNR and CDR2 is FQNEAQ (reference sequence).